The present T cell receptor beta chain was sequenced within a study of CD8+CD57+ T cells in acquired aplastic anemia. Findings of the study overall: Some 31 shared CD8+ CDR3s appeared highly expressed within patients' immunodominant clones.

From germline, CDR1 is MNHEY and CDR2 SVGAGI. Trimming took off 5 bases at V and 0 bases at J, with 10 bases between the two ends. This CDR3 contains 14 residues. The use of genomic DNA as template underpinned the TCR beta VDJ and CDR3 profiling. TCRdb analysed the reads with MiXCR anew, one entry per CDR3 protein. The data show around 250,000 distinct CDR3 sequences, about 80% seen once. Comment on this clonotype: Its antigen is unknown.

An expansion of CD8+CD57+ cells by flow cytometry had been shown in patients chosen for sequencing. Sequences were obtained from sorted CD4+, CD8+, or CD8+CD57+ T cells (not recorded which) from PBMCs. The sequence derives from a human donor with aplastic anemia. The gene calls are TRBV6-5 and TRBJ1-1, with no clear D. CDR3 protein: CASSQTLMNTEAFF. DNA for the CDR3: TGTGCCAGCAGTCAGACACTCATGAACACTGAAGCTTTCTTT.